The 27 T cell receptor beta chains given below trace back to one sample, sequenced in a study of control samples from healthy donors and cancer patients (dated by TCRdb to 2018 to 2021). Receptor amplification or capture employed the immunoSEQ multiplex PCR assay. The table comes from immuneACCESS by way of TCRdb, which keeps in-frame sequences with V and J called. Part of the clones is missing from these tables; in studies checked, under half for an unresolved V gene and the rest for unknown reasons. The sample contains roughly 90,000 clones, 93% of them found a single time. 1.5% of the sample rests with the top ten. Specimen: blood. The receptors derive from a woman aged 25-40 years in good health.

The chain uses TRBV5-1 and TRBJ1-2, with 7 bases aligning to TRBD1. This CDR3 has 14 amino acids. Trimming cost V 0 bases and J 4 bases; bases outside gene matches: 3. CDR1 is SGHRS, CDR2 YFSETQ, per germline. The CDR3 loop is CASSLGDSTYGYTF. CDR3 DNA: TGCGCCAGCAGCTTGGGGGACAGTACCTATGGCTACACCTTC.

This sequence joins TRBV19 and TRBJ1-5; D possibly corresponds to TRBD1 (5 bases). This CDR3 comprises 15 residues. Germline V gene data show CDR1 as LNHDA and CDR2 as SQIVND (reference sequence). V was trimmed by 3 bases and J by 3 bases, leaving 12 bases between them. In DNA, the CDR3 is TGTGCCAGTAGTATTGGGGCACAGACCAATCAGCCCCAGCATTTT. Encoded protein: CASSIGAQTNQPQHF.

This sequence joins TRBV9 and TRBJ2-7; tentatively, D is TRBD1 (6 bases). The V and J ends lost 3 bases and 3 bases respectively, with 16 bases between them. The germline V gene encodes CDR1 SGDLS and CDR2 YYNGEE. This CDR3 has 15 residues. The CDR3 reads CASSARQVPVYEQYF. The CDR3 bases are TGTGCCAGCAGCGCTCGACAGGTTCCTGTCTACGAGCAGTACTTC.

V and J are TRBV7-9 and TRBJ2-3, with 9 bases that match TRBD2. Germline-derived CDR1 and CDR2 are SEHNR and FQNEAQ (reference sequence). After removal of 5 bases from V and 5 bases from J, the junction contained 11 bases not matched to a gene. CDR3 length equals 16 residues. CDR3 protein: CASSQRWREGRDTQYF. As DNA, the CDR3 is TGTGCCAGCAGCCAACGTTGGCGGGAGGGCCGAGATACGCAGTATTTT.

DNA of the CDR3: TGTGCTAGTGGTTTGACGTTGGGACCAACTAATGAAAAACTGTTTTTT. It specifies CASGLTLGPTNEKLFF. The chain joins TRBV12-5 to TRBJ1-4; a weak D match, TRBD1 (5 bases). Germline V gene sequence: CDR1 LGHNT, CDR2 FRNRAP. The CDR3 loop spans 16 amino acids. V shed 2 bases and J shed 0 bases, with 10 bases lying between them. Full variable domain (missing parts from reference TRBV12-5 and TRBJ1-4): DARVTQTPRHKVTEMGQEVTMRCQPILGHNTVFWYRQTMMQGLELLAYFRNRAPLDDSGMPKDRFSAEMPDATLATLKIQPSEPRDSAVYFCASGLTLGPTNEKLFFGSGTQLSVL.

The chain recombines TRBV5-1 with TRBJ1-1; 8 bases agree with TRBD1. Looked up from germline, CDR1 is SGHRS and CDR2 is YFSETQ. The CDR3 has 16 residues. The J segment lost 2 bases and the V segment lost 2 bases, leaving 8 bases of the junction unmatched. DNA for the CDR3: TGCGCCAGCAGCTTACCTCGGACAGGGACTAACACTGAAGCTTTCTTT. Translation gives CASSLPRTGTNTEAFF.

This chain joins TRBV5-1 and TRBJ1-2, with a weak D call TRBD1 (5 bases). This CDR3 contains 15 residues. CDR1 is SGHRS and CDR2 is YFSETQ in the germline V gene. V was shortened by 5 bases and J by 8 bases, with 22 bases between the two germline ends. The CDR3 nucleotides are TGCGCCAGCAGAGCTCGGGACGCTAGAGAGGAGGGCTACACCTTC. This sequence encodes CASRARDAREEGYTF. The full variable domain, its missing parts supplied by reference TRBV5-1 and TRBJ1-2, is KAGVTQTPRYLIKTRGQQVTLSCSPISGHRSVSWYQQTPGQGLQFLFEYFSETQRNKGNFPGRFSGRQFSNSRSEMNVSTLELGDSALYLCASRARDAREEGYTFGSGTRLTVV.

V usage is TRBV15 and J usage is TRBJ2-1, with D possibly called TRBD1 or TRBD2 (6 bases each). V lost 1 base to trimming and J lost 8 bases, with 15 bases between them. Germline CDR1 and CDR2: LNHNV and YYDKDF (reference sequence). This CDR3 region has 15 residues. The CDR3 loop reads CATSRGTTGGDEQFF. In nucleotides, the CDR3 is TGTGCCACCAGCAGAGGAACGACAGGCGGGGATGAGCAGTTCTTC.

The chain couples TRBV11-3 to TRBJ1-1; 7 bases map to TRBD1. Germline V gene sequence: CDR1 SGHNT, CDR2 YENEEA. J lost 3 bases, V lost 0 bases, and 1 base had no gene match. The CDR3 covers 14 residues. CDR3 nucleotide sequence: TGTGCCAGCAGCTTAGAACAGGGGTACACTGAAGCTTTCTTT. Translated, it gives CASSLEQGYTEAFF.

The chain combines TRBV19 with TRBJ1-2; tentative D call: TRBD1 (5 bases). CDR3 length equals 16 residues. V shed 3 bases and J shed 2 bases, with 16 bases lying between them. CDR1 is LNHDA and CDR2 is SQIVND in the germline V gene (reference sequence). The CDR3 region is CASSIGTVRENYGYTF. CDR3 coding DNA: TGTGCCAGTAGTATCGGGACCGTTCGAGAGAACTATGGCTACACCTTC.

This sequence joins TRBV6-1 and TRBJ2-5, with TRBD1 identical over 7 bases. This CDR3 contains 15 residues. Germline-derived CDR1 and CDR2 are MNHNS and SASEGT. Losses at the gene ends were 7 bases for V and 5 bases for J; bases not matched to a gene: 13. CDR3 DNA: TGTGCCAGCAACTCAGGACAGGCCAAGCGGGAGACCCAGTACTTC. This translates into CASNSGQAKRETQYF.

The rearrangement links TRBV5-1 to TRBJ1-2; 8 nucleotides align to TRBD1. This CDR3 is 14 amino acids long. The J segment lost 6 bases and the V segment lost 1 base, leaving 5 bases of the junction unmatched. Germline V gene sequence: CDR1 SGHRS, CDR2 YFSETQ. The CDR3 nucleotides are TGCGCCAGCAGCTTGACAGGGGGTTGGGATGGCTACACCTTC. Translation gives CASSLTGGWDGYTF.

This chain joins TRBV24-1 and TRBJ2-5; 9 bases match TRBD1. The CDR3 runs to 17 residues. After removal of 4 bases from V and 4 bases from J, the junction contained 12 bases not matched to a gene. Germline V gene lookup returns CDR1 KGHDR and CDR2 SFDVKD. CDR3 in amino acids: CATSDRLQGARRETQYF. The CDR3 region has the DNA TGTGCCACCAGTGACCGATTACAGGGGGCGCGAAGAGAGACCCAGTACTTC.

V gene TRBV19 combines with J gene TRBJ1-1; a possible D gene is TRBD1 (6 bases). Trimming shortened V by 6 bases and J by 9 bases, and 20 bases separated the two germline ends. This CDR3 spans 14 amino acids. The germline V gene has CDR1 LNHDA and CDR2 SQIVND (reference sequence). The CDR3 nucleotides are TGTGCCAGTAGCCTGGGGGGACAAGGCGGCAAAGCTTTCTTT. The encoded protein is CASSLGGQGGKAFF.

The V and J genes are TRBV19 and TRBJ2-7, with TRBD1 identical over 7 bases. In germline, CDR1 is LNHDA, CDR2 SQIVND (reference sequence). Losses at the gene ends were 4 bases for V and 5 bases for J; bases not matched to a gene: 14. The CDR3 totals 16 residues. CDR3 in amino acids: CASSKQFRDRGHEQYF. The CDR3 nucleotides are TGTGCCAGTAGTAAACAGTTCCGGGACAGAGGCCACGAGCAGTACTTC.

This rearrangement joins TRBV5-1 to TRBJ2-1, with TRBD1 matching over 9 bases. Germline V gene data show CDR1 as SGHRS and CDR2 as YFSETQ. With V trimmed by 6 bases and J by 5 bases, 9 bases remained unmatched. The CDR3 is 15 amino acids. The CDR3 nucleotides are TGCGCCAGCACCCTGACAGGGGGTAAGGACAATGAGCAGTTCTTC. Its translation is CASTLTGGKDNEQFF.

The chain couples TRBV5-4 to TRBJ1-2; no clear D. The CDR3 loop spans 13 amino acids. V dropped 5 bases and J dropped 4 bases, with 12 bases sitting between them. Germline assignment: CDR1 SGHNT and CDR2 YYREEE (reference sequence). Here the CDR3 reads CASRGPIFYGYTF. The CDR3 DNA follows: TGTGCCAGCAGGGGTCCGATCTTCTATGGCTACACCTTC.

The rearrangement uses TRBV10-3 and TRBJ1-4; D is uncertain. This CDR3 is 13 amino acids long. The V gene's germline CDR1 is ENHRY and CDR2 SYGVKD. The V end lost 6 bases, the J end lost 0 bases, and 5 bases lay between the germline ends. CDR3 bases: TGTGCCATCAGACAGACAACTAATGAAAAACTGTTTTTT. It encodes CAIRQTTNEKLFF.

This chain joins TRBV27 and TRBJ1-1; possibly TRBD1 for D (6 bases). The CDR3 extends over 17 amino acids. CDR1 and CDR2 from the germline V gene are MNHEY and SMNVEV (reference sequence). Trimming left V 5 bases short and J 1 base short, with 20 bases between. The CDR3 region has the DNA TGTGCCAGCAGTCTCAAACCCTACAGGGCACAGAACACTGAAGCTTTCTTT. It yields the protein CASSLKPYRAQNTEAFF.

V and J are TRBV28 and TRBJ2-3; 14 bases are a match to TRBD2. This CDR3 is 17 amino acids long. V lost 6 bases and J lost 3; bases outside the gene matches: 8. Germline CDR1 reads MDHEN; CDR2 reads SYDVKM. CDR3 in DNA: TGTGCCAGCAGCCGACTAGCGGGGGGGCCGCGGACAGATACGCAGTATTTT. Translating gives CASSRLAGGPRTDTQYF.

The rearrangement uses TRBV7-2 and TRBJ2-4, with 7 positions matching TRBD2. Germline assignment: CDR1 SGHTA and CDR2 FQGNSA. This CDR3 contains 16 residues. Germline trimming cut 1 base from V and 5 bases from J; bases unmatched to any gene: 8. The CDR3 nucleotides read TGTGCCAGCAGCTTAGGTTTCGGACTAGGGGAAAACATTCAGTACTTC. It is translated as CASSLGFGLGENIQYF.

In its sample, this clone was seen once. The CDR3 DNA follows: TGTGCCAGCAGCCAGGGCCGGGTATCCACTGAAGCTTTCTTT. This encodes CASSQGRVSTEAFF. The chain carries TRBV3-1 (or the pseudogene TRBV3-2) and TRBJ1-1; no definite D call. The germline gives CDR1 LGHDT, CDR2 YNNKEL (reference sequence). Trimming shortened V by 3 bases and J by 4 bases, and 12 bases separated the two germline ends. The CDR3 extends over 14 amino acids.

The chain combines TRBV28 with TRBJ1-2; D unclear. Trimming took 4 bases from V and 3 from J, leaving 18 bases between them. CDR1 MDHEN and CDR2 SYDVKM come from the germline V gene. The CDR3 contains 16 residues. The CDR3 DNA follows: TGTGCCAGCAGTTCCTCCCGGGTTGTTCTTCACTATGGCTACACCTTC. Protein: CASSSSRVVLHYGYTF.

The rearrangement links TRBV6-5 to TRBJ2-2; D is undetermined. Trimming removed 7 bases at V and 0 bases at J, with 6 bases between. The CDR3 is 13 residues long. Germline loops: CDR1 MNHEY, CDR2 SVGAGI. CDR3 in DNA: TGTGCCAGCATGCGAGCGAACACCGGGGAGCTGTTTTTT. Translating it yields CASMRANTGELFF.

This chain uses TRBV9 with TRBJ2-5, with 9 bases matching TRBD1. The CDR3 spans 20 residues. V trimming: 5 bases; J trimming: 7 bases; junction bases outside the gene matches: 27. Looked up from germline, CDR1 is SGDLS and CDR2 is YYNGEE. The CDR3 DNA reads TGTGCCAGCAGTCCAAGCCCCGGGACAGGGCTCCCGGGGGCCCTTGGGACCCAGTACTTC. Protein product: CASSPSPGTGLPGALGTQYF.

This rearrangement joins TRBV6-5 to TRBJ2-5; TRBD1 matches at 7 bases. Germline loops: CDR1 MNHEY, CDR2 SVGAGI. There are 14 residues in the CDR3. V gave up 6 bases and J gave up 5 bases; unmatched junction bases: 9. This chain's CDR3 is CASSPLQGRETQYF. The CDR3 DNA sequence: TGTGCCAGCAGCCCCCTACAGGGGCGGGAGACCCAGTACTTC.

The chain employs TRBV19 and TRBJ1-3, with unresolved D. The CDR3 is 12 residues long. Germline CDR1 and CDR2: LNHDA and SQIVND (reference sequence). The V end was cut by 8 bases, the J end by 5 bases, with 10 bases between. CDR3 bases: TGTGCCAGTCTTCCCCGAAGAAACACCATATATTTT. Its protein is CASLPRRNTIYF.